This T cell receptor (beta chain) was recovered during a study of blood T cells in healthy people across ages. The germline CDR1 and CDR2 sequences are SNHLY and FYNNEI. Deletions cut 2 bases from V and 3 bases from J, with 8 bases between. CDR3 length equals 14 residues. With regard to this clonotype: Its antigen remains unidentified.

A J-beta primer mix and a sample-barcoded 5' primer were used in a second PCR of about 7 to 12 cycles. A 12-random-nucleotide template-switch adaptor tagged each cDNA molecule. TCRdb re-called the 5' RACE reads through MiXCR, storing one row per CDR3 protein. The data show around 1,500,000 distinct CDR3 sequences, 40% to 50% seen once. Study-wide points: The study found TCR beta diversity correlated strongly with naive T cell percentage.

The sequence came from a woman aged 18 to 35 in good health. The V call is TRBV2, the J call TRBJ1-5, with D hard to call. Sequenced sample: blood. DNA for the CDR3: TGTGCCAGCAGTGAAATGGGGATCAATCAGCCCCAGCATTTT. It yields the protein CASSEMGINQPQHF. Combining the CDR3 with reference TRBV2 and TRBJ1-5 gives the whole variable domain EPEVTQTPSHQVTQMGQEVILRCVPISNHLYFYWYRQILGQKVEFLVSFYNNEISEKSEIFDDQFSVERPDGSNFTLKIRSTKLEDSAMYFCASSEMGINQPQHFGDGTRLSIL.